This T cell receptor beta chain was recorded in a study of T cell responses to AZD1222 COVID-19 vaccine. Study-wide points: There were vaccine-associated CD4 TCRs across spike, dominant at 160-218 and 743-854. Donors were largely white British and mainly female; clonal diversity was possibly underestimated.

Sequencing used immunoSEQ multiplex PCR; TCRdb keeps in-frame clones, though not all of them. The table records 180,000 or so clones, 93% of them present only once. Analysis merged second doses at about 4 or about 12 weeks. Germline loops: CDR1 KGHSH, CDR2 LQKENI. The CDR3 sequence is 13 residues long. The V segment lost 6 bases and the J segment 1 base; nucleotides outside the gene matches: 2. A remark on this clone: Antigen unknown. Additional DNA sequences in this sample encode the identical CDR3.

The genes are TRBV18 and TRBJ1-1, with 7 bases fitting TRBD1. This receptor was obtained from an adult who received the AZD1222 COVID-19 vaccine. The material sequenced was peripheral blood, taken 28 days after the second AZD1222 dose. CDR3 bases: TGTGCCAGCTCTCAGGGGGAGAACACTGAAGCTTTCTTT. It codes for CASSQGENTEAFF. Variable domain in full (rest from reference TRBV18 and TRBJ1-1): NAGVMQNPRHLVRRRGQEARLRCSPMKGHSHVYWYRQLPEEGLKFMVYLQKENIIDESGMPKERFSAEFPKEGPSILRIQQVVRGDSAAYFCASSQGENTEAFFGQGTRLTVV.